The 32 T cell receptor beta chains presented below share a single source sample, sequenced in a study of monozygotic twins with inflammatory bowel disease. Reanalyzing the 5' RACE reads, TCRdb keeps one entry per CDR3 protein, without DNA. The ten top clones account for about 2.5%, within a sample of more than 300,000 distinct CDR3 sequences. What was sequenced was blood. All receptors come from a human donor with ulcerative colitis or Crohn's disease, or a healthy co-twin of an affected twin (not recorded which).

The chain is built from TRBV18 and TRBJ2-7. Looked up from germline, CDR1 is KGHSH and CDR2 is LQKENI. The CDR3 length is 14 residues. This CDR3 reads CASSPPEISYEQYF.

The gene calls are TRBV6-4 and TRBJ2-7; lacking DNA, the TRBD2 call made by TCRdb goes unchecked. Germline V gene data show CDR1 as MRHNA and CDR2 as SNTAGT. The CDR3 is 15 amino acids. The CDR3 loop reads CASSPFFAGGYEQYF.

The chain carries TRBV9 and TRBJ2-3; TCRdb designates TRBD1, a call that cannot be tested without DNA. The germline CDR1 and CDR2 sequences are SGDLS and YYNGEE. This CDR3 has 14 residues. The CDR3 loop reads CASSETGGTDTQYF.

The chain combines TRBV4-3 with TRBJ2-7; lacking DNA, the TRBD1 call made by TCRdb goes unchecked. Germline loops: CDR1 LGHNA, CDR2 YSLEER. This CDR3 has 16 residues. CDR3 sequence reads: CASSQDQAQGFYEQYF.

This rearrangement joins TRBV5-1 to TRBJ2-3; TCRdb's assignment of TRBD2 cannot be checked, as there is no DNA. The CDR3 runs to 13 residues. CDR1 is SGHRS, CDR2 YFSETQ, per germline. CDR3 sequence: CASSFSLTDTQYF.

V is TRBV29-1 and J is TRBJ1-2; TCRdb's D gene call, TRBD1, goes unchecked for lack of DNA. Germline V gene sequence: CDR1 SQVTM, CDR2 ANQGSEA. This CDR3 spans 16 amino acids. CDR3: CSVLAPGDRVDYGYTF.

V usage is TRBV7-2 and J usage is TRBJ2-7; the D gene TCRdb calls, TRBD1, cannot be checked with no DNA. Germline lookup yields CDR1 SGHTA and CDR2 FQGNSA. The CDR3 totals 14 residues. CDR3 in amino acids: CASSFSGGSGEQYF.

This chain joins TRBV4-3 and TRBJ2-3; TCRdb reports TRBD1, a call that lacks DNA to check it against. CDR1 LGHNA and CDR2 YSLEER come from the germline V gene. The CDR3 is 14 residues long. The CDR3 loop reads CASSQVDRGYAQYF.

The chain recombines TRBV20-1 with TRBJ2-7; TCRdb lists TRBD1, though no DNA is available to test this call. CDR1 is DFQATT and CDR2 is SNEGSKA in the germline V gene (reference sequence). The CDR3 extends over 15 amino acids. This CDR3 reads CSARDMGAYSYEQYF.

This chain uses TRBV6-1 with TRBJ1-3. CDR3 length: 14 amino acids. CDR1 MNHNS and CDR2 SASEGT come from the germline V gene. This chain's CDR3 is CASRAGLSGNTIYF.

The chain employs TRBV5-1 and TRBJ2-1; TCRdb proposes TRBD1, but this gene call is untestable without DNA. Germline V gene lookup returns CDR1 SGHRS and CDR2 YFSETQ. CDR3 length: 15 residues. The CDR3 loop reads CASSSWGGSYNEQFF.

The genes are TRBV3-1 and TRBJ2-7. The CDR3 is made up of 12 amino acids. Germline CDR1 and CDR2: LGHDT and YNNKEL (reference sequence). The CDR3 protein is CASSHGLYEQYF.

The CDR3 reads CASSPGAAGSYEQYF. The gene calls are TRBV12-3 or TRBV12-4 and TRBJ2-7; TCRdb's D call of TRBD2 is untestable without DNA. This CDR3 contains 15 residues.

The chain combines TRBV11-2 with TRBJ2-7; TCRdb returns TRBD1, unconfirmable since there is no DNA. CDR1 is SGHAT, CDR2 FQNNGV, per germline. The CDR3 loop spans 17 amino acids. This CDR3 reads CASSLSRSGAPGYEQYF. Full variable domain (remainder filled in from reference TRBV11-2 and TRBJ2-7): EAGVAQSPRYKIIEKRQSVAFWCNPISGHATLYWYQQILGQGPKLLIQFQNNGVVDDSQLPKDRFSAERLKGVDSTLKIQPAKLEDSAVYLCASSLSRSGAPGYEQYFGPGTRLTVT.

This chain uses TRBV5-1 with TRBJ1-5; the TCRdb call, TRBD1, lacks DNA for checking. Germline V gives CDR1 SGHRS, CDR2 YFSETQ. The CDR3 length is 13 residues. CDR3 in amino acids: CASRETENQPQHF.

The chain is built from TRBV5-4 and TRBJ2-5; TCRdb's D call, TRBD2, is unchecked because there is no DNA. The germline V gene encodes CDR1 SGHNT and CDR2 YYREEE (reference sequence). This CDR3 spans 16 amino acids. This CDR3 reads CASSIPTSGGQETQYF.

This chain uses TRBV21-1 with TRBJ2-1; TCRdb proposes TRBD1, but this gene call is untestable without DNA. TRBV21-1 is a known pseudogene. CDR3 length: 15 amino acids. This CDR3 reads CASSKGTFDQGEQFF.

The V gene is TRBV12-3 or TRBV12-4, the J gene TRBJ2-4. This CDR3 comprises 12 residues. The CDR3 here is CASSLGRNIQYF.

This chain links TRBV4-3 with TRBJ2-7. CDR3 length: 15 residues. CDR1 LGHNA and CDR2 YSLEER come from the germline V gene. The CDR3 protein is CASSQEVGSSYEQYF.

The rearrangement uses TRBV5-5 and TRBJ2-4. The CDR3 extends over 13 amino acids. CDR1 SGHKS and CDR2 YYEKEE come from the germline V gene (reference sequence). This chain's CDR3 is CASSLDRKNIQYF.

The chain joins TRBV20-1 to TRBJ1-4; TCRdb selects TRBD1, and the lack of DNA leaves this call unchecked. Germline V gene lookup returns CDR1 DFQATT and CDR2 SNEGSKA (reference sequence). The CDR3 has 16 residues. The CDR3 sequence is CSAIDRGSATNEKLFF.

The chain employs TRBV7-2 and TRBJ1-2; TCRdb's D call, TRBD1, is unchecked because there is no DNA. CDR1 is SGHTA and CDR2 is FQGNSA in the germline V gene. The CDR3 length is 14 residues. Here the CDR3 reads CASNSRWAGNGYTF.

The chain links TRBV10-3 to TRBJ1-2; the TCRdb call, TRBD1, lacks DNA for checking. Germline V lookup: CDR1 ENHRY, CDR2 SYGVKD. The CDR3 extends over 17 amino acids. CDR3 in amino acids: CAISVVYQPRSNGGYTF.

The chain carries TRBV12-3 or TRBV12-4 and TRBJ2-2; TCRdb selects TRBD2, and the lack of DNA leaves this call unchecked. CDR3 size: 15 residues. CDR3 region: CASSFTSGNTGELFF.

Here the CDR3 reads CASSVQGPLSGNTIYF. The chain links TRBV7-2 to TRBJ1-3; TCRdb proposes TRBD1, but this gene call is untestable without DNA. The V gene's germline CDR1 is SGHTA and CDR2 FQGNSA. This CDR3 is built from 16 residues.

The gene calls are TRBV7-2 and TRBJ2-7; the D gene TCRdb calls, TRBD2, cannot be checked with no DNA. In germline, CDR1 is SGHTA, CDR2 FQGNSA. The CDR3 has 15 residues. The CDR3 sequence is CASSPRGGVTYEQYF.

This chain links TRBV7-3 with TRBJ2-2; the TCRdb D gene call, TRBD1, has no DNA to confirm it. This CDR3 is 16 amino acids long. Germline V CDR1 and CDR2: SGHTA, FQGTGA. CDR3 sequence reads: CASSPVGDWDGGELFF.

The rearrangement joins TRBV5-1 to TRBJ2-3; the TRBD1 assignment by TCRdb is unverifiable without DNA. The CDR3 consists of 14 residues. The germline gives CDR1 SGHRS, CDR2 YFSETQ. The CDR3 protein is CASSLGRPADTQYF.

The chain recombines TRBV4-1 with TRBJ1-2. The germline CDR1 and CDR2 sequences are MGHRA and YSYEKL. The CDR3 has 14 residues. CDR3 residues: CASSQESRTHGYTF.

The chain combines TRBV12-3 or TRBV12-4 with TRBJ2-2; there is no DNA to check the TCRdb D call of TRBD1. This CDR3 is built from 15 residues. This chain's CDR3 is CASGSGVTNTGELFF.

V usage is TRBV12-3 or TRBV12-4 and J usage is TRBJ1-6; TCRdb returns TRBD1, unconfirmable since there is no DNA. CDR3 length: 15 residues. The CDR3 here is CASSPSDSFISPLHF.

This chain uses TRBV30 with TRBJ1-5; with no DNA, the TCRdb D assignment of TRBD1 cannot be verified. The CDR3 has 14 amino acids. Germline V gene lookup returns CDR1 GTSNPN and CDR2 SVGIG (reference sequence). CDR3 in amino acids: CAWGTQGPNQPQHF.